These 29 T cell receptor beta chains originate from one sample sequenced in a study of blood T cell repertoires in COVID-19. The protocol was immunoSEQ multiplex PCR, while the TCRdb copy is restricted to in-frame clones and leaves out a portion. The data contain around 150,000 clones, 85% of them seen just once; the ten biggest clones take up more than 0.85%. Sequencing input: peripheral blood. The receptors come from a middle-aged man with acute or convalescent COVID-19.

The rearrangement links TRBV19 to TRBJ1-2; 8 bases agree with TRBD1. Germline CDR1 and CDR2: LNHDA and SQIVND (reference sequence). This CDR3 has 14 residues. The V segment lost 6 bases and the J segment 8 bases; nucleotides outside the gene matches: 11. CDR3 sequence: CASREWRTGQGYTF. Written as DNA, the CDR3 is TGTGCCAGTAGGGAATGGCGGACAGGGCAAGGCTACACCTTC.

This chain joins TRBV2 and TRBJ2-7; no clear D gene. V was cut by 4 bases and J by 1 base, with 8 bases left in between. The CDR3 runs to 13 residues. CDR1 is SNHLY and CDR2 is FYNNEI in the germline V gene. CDR3 sequence: CASSVGGSYEQYF. The CDR3 region has the DNA TGTGCCAGCAGTGTTGGCGGTTCCTACGAGCAGTACTTC.

The rearrangement uses TRBV11-2 and TRBJ2-3; a weak D match, TRBD2 (7 bases). The CDR3 is 15 residues long. The V gene lost 6 bases and the J gene lost 3 bases, with 16 bases spanning the gap. Germline V CDR1 and CDR2: SGHAT, FQNNGV. The CDR3 DNA reads TGTGCCAGCAGGGAAGCGGGACACCGAACAGATACGCAGTATTTT. Translated, it gives CASREAGHRTDTQYF.

Points on this clone: This sample also contains other DNA sequences that code for the same CDR3. The rearrangement joins TRBV6-5 to TRBJ2-7; 10 nucleotides match TRBD2. The CDR3 runs 14 residues. Germline V CDR1 and CDR2: MNHEY, SVGAGI. Unmatched junction bases numbered 8, after V lost 6 bases and J lost 6 bases. CDR3 amino acids: CASRERGGRGEQYF. The CDR3 nucleotides read TGTGCCAGCAGGGAGCGGGGGGGCCGCGGCGAGCAGTACTTC.

This clone came up once. The J gene is TRBJ1-1, the V gene TRBV6-6; possible D gene TRBD1, 5 bases. V shed 2 bases and J shed 1 base, with 14 bases lying between them. The CDR3 loop spans 16 amino acids. The germline V gene encodes CDR1 MNHNY and CDR2 SVGAGI (reference sequence). Here the CDR3 DNA reads TGTGCCAGCAGTTACCCCAGGGCTGCGGCGAACACTGAAGCTTTCTTT. Its protein product is CASSYPRAAANTEAFF.

The chain is built from TRBV9 and TRBJ2-3; maybe TRBD2 (6 bases). This CDR3 has 15 amino acids. Germline CDR1 SGDLS, CDR2 YYNGEE. The ends were cut back, 4 bases at V and 1 base at J, with 13 bases in the middle. The CDR3 sequence: CASSLAGIRTDTQYF. The CDR3 DNA sequence: TGTGCCAGCAGCCTCGCGGGGATCCGCACAGATACGCAGTATTTT.

The chain has TRBV5-6 and TRBJ1-2; 7 bases line up with TRBD1. This CDR3 comprises 14 residues. V lost 6 bases, J lost 4 bases, and 9 bases stayed unmatched. Per germline, CDR1 SGHDT and CDR2 YYEEEE. The CDR3 loop reads CASNPGQLFYGYTF. In DNA form, the CDR3 reads TGTGCCAGCAATCCGGGACAGCTATTCTATGGCTACACCTTC. The entire variable domain, with the rest obtained from reference TRBV5-6 and TRBJ1-2, is as follows: DAGVTQSPTHLIKTRGQQVTLRCSPKSGHDTVSWYQQALGQGPQFIFQYYEEEERQRGNFPDRFSGHQFPNYSSELNVNALLLGDSALYLCASNPGQLFYGYTFGSGTRLTVV.

The chain is built from TRBV25-1 and TRBJ2-7, with D possibly TRBD2 on 5 matching bases. The ends were cut back, 6 bases at V and 3 bases at J, with 15 bases in the middle. The V gene's germline CDR1 is MGHDK and CDR2 SYGVNS. CDR3 size: 14 residues. The CDR3 DNA reads as TGTGCCAGCAGCGGCTTTGAGGGCGACTACGAGCAGTACTTC. Its translation: CASSGFEGDYEQYF.

The chain is built from TRBV25-1 and TRBJ1-6, with no clear D. The CDR3 sequence is 14 residues long. Trimming cost V 0 bases and J 11 bases, with 11 bases left between them. Germline V CDR1 and CDR2: MGHDK, SYGVNS. Here the CDR3 reads CASSEYGSRAPLHF. The DNA of the CDR3 is TGTGCCAGCAGTGAATATGGTTCCCGGGCACCCCTCCACTTT. Together with reference TRBV25-1 and TRBJ1-6, the CDR3 gives the full variable domain: EADIYQTPRYLVIGTGKKITLECSQTMGHDKMYWYQQDPGMELHLIHYSYGVNSTEKGDLSSESTVSRIRTEHFPLTLESARPSHTSQYLCASSEYGSRAPLHFGNGTRLTVT.

V and J are TRBV28 and TRBJ2-1, with 8 bases lining up with TRBD1. The CDR3 spans 12 residues. The germline V gene encodes CDR1 MDHEN and CDR2 SYDVKM. Germline trimming cut 1 base from V and 15 bases from J; bases unmatched to any gene: 5. The CDR3 reads CASSLSGQGRFF. The DNA for the CDR3 is TGTGCCAGCAGTTTATCCGGACAGGGTCGGTTCTTC.

This rearrangement joins TRBV3-1 (or the pseudogene TRBV3-2) to TRBJ1-3; 7 bases match TRBD1. This CDR3 spans 15 amino acids. CDR1 is LGHDT, CDR2 YNNKEL, per germline (reference sequence). J lost 4 bases, V lost 1 base, and 4 bases had no gene match. CDR3 nucleotide sequence: TGTGCCAGCAGCCAAGGGGACAGTCCCGGAAACACCATATATTTT. This encodes CASSQGDSPGNTIYF.

The J gene is TRBJ1-2, the V gene TRBV27, with D maybe TRBD1 (6 bases). Trimming pared 5 bases from V and 6 bases from J, leaving 16 bases between. The CDR3 contains 14 residues. Germline loops: CDR1 MNHEY, CDR2 SMNVEV (reference sequence). CDR3 coding DNA: TGTGCCAGCAGTGTAGCGGGGGGGGCGCATGGCTACACCTTC. It is translated as CASSVAGGAHGYTF.

The rearrangement uses TRBV7-8 and TRBJ2-2, with D hard to call. Germline CDR1 reads SGHVS; CDR2 reads FQNEAQ. Trimming shortened V by 1 base and J by 4 bases, and 4 bases separated the two germline ends. The CDR3 is made up of 13 amino acids. This CDR3 reads CASSLDRTGELFF. The CDR3 coding sequence is TGTGCCAGCAGCTTAGATCGCACCGGGGAGCTGTTTTTT.

The rearrangement joins TRBV2 to TRBJ1-2, with 7 positions matching TRBD1. Germline CDR1 SNHLY, CDR2 FYNNEI. CDR3 length: 13 residues. V was pared by 4 bases and J by 5 bases, with 4 bases of the junction left unmatched. The CDR3 is CASSVGTDYGYTF. In DNA form, the CDR3 reads TGTGCCAGCAGTGTAGGGACAGATTATGGCTACACCTTC.

The chain has TRBV5-6 and TRBJ1-2, with D maybe TRBD1 (5 bases). Trimming stripped 6 bases from V and 3 bases from J, with 18 bases between. Germline assignment: CDR1 SGHDT and CDR2 YYEEEE. CDR3 size: 15 residues. CDR3 loop: CASTIGRGGDYGYTF. CDR3 DNA sequence: TGTGCCAGCACCATCGGGAGGGGCGGTGACTATGGCTACACCTTC.

J is TRBJ1-4 and V is TRBV29-1; D remains ambiguous. The CDR3 length is 14 residues. Germline loops: CDR1 SQVTM, CDR2 ANQGSEA. Trimming removed 7 bases from V and 0 bases from J, with 12 bases in between. CDR3 region: CSADAGATNEKLFF. The CDR3, as DNA: TGCAGCGCGGACGCAGGTGCAACTAATGAAAAACTGTTTTTT.

For the CDR3, the DNA is TGTGCCAGCAGCTACCGGGACAGGGGGCAGGCGGATGAAAAACTGTTTTTT. The encoded protein is CASSYRDRGQADEKLFF. The gene calls are TRBV11-2 and TRBJ1-4, with 12 bases matching TRBD1. CDR1 is SGHAT, CDR2 FQNNGV, per germline. This CDR3 has 17 residues. The V segment lost 4 bases and the J segment 6 bases; nucleotides outside the gene matches: 9.

The chain carries TRBV7-2 and TRBJ2-7; 7 nucleotides agree with TRBD1. V was pared by 6 bases and J by 1 base, with 6 bases of the junction left unmatched. Germline V gene data show CDR1 as SGHTA and CDR2 as FQGNSA. This CDR3 has 14 residues. The CDR3 DNA reads as TGTGCCAGCAGTCCCTCGACAGGGTCCTACGAGCAGTACTTC. Residues: CASSPSTGSYEQYF. The variable domain in full, completed from reference TRBV7-2 and TRBJ2-7, reads GAGVSQSPSNKVTEKGKDVELRCDPISGHTALYWYRQSLGQGLEFLIYFQGNSAPDKSGLPSDRFSAERTGGSVSTLTIQRTQQEDSAVYLCASSPSTGSYEQYFGPGTRLTVT.

V and J are TRBV5-8 and TRBJ1-5; D gene uncertain. The CDR3 runs 15 residues. V was clipped by 1 base and J by 7 bases, with 15 bases between them. Per the germline V gene, CDR1 is SGHTS and CDR2 is YDEGEE. DNA for the CDR3: TGTGCCAGCAGCTTGTTAGCGGACTTTGCCCAGCCCCAGCATTTT. Its translation: CASSLLADFAQPQHF.

V and J are TRBV18 and TRBJ1-5; tentative D call: TRBD1 (5 bases). Germline V lookup: CDR1 KGHSH, CDR2 LQKENI. With 6 bases removed from V and 8 bases from J, the gap between germline ends came to 14 bases. This CDR3 is 13 amino acids long. The CDR3 nucleotides are TGTGCCAGCTCCCCGGGGGTTGGGGAGCCCCAGCATTTT. This codes for CASSPGVGEPQHF.

The CDR3 DNA sequence: TGTGCCAGCAAGGACAGCCTGGGCGAGCAGTACTTC. Residues: CASKDSLGEQYF. The chain carries TRBV6-1 and TRBJ2-7; possible D gene TRBD1, 6 bases. Trimming shortened V by 7 bases and J by 6 bases, and 13 bases separated the two germline ends. Per the germline V gene, CDR1 is MNHNS and CDR2 is SASEGT. The CDR3 covers 12 residues.

The rearrangement links TRBV10-1 to TRBJ1-3; TRBD1 is a possible D gene (5 bases). The CDR3 runs to 14 residues. Looked up from germline, CDR1 is WNHNN and CDR2 is SYGVQD (reference sequence). Trimming stripped 3 bases from V and 3 bases from J, with 9 bases between. DNA of the CDR3: TGCGCCAGCAGTGAATACAGGAGTGGAAACACCATATATTTT. Its translation is CASSEYRSGNTIYF.

The chain has TRBV5-4 and TRBJ1-2, with unresolved D. The germline CDR1 and CDR2 sequences are SGHNT and YYREEE (reference sequence). The CDR3 length is 14 residues. Trimming stripped 1 base from V and 1 base from J, with 8 bases between. The CDR3 loop is CASSLPTINYGYTF. In DNA form, the CDR3 reads TGTGCCAGCAGCTTGCCCACAATTAACTATGGCTACACCTTC. The full variable domain, rest sourced from reference TRBV5-4 and TRBJ1-2, is ETGVTQSPTHLIKTRGQQVTLRCSSQSGHNTVSWYQQALGQGPQFIFQYYREEENGRGNFPPRFSGLQFPNYSSELNVNALELDDSALYLCASSLPTINYGYTFGSGTRLTVV.

This CDR3 reads CASSQEGHLPGYTF. CDR3 bases: TGCGCCAGCAGCCAAGAGGGACACCTCCCTGGCTACACCTTC. The J gene is TRBJ1-2, the V gene TRBV4-1; weak D call: TRBD1 (6 bases). Per germline, CDR1 MGHRA and CDR2 YSYEKL. CDR3 length equals 14 residues. Deletions cut 0 bases from V and 7 bases from J, with 12 bases between.

V is TRBV5-1 and J is TRBJ2-7, with 8 positions matching TRBD1. J gave up 7 bases and V 4 bases, and 10 bases lay outside the gene matches. This CDR3 region has 14 residues. Per germline, CDR1 SGHRS and CDR2 YFSETQ. In nucleotides, the CDR3 is TGCGCCAGCAGCCCCCGACAGGGGACCGGGGAGCAGTACTTC. Its protein is CASSPRQGTGEQYF. Together with reference TRBV5-1 and TRBJ2-7, the CDR3 gives the full variable domain: KAGVTQTPRYLIKTRGQQVTLSCSPISGHRSVSWYQQTPGQGLQFLFEYFSETQRNKGNFPGRFSGRQFSNSRSEMNVSTLELGDSALYLCASSPRQGTGEQYFGPGTRLTVT.

The rearrangement uses TRBV3-1 (or the pseudogene TRBV3-2) and TRBJ2-2; the D gene is possibly TRBD2 (6 bases). Germline V CDR1 and CDR2: LGHDT, YNNKEL (reference sequence). The CDR3 sequence is 14 residues long. V lost 4 bases and J 5 bases, leaving 11 bases between the germline ends. CDR3 sequence: CASSLLAGTGELFF. The CDR3 DNA reads TGTGCCAGCAGCCTCCTCGCGGGGACCGGGGAGCTGTTTTTT.

The chain couples TRBV5-6 to TRBJ1-5; the D gene is possibly TRBD1 (6 bases). The germline V and J ends were trimmed by 0 bases and 6 bases, with 16 bases remaining between them. CDR3 length: 16 residues. Germline V gene lookup returns CDR1 SGHDT and CDR2 YYEEEE. CDR3 in DNA: TGTGCCAGCAGCTTGGGTTCCACAGGGTCCCTTCAGCCCCAGCATTTT. Translated, it gives CASSLGSTGSLQPQHF.

In its sample, this clone was seen a few times. V usage is TRBV10-3 and J usage is TRBJ2-1, with TRBD1 matching over 8 bases. The CDR3 loop spans 12 amino acids. The trim removed 10 bases at V and 7 bases at J, leaving 6 bases unmatched. Looked up from germline, CDR1 is ENHRY and CDR2 is SYGVKD. The CDR3 DNA reads as TGTGCCACCTCGGACAGGGATAATGAGCAGTTCTTC. It translates to CATSDRDNEQFF.

The rearrangement uses TRBV7-6 and TRBJ2-1, with 10 bases matching TRBD2. This CDR3 has 16 amino acids. V was clipped by 5 bases and J by 5 bases; unmatched bases: 9. CDR1 is SGHVS and CDR2 is FNYEAQ in the germline V gene. The CDR3 nucleotides are TGTGCCAGCAGCCTCCCACTAGCGGGGACCGACAATGAGCAGTTCTTC. It encodes CASSLPLAGTDNEQFF.